These 29 T cell receptor beta chains originate from one sample sequenced in a study of human T cells and chemical hapten exposure. MiXCR, applied by TCRdb to the RACE reads, yields one record per CDR3 protein. The table includes 85,000 to 95,000 distinct CDR3 sequences, approximately 10% detected once. Time point noted: healthy volunteer bleed at 2 weeks. RNA extraction used unfractionated whole blood as the source of total RNA. Input material: whole blood. The receptor source for this set is a female donor in good health. Some clones in this sample may be carry-over from other donors' samples.

This clonotype was picked up many times. The rearrangement uses TRBV2 and TRBJ1-1; D is unclear. CDR3 length: 13 amino acids. Germline V gene data show CDR1 as SNHLY and CDR2 as FYNNEI. V dropped 4 bases and J dropped 3 bases, with 9 bases sitting between them. CDR3: CASSVRPDTEAFF. In DNA, the CDR3 is TGTGCCAGCAGTGTCCGACCCGACACTGAAGCTTTCTTT.

A few counts support this clonotype. The V and J genes are TRBV2 and TRBJ2-5; 8 nucleotides match TRBD1. With 6 bases clipped from V and 6 bases from J, the junction kept 6 bases outside the gene matches. CDR1 is SNHLY and CDR2 is FYNNEI in the germline V gene. The CDR3 is 13 residues long. The CDR3 loop is CASRLDRGQTQYF. The CDR3 DNA follows: TGTGCCAGCAGATTAGACAGGGGACAGACCCAGTACTTC. The full variable domain, with the rest looked up from reference TRBV2 and TRBJ2-5, is EPEVTQTPSHQVTQMGQEVILRCVPISNHLYFYWYRQILGQKVEFLVSFYNNEISEKSEIFDDQFSVERPDGSNFTLKIRSTKLEDSAMYFCASRLDRGQTQYFGPGTRLLVL.

The chain joins TRBV2 to TRBJ2-3; 9 bases line up with TRBD2. V shed 9 bases, J shed 5 bases, and the junction held 15 bases outside the gene matches. The germline CDR1 and CDR2 sequences are SNHLY and FYNNEI. The CDR3 is 16 residues long. The CDR3 loop reads CASAGTSRRSGDTQYF. In nucleotides, the CDR3 is TGTGCCAGTGCCGGGACTAGCAGACGTAGCGGAGATACGCAGTATTTT.

This clonotype came up a few times. The chain is built from TRBV29-1 and TRBJ2-4, with D hard to call. V lost 2 bases to trimming and J lost 0 bases, with 5 bases between them. The CDR3 totals 13 residues. Germline V CDR1 and CDR2: SQVTM, ANQGSEA. CDR3 residues: CSVELPAKNIQYF. The CDR3 nucleotides read TGCAGCGTTGAATTGCCAGCCAAAAACATTCAGTACTTC. Combining the CDR3 with reference TRBV29-1 and TRBJ2-4 gives the whole variable domain SAVISQKPSRDICQRGTSLTIQCQVDSQVTMMFWYRQQPGQSLTLIATANQGSEATYESGFVIDKFPISRPNLTFSTLTVSNMSPEDSSIYLCSVELPAKNIQYFGAGTRLSVL.

J is TRBJ1-5 and V is TRBV12-3 or TRBV12-4; D possibly corresponds to TRBD1 (6 bases). There are 13 residues in the CDR3. Trimming removed 4 bases from V and 7 bases from J, with 11 bases in between. The CDR3 region has the DNA TGTGCCAGCAGTTCAGGGGTATGGCAGCCCCAGCATTTT. Amino acids: CASSSGVWQPQHF.

This clonotype occurred a few times. The V gene is TRBV6-1, the J gene TRBJ2-7; TRBD2 might be the D (6 bases). CDR3 length equals 12 residues. Germline CDR1 MNHNS, CDR2 SASEGT. V lost 0 bases to trimming and J lost 6 bases, with 6 bases between them. CDR3 region: CASSEAGGEQYF. DNA of the CDR3: TGTGCCAGCAGTGAAGCGGGGGGCGAGCAGTACTTC.

At least ten counts were recorded for this clonotype. The rearrangement uses TRBV20-1 and TRBJ2-1; D gene unclear. V lost 1 base, J lost 3 bases, and 4 bases lay in between. Germline-derived CDR1 and CDR2 are DFQATT and SNEGSKA (reference sequence). CDR3 size: 12 residues. The CDR3 coding sequence is TGCAGTGCTAGAGCTAGCTACAATGAGCAGTTCTTC. This codes for CSARASYNEQFF.

This clonotype was found many times. CDR3 nucleotide sequence: TGCGCCAGCAGTCAATTTCGGACAGGGGGTAGAACCCAGAAAATGAACACTGAAGCTTTCTTT. It codes for CASSQFRTGGRTQKMNTEAFF. V gene TRBV23-1 combines with J gene TRBJ1-1, with TRBD1 identical over 10 bases. TRBV23-1 is flagged as an ORF with uncertain function. Trimming took 1 base from V and 0 from J; bases not matched to a gene: 17. The CDR3 length is 21 residues.

J is TRBJ2-5 and V is TRBV6-5, with D hard to call. CDR1 and CDR2 (germline): MNHEY, SVGAGI. With 5 bases removed from V and 2 bases from J, the gap between germline ends came to 15 bases. The CDR3 is made up of 15 amino acids. The CDR3 is CASSRGSGRQETQYF. CDR3 bases: TGTGCCAGCAGTCGCGGCTCTGGCAGACAAGAGACCCAGTACTTC.

This clonotype was seen ten or more times. This sequence joins TRBV20-1 and TRBJ1-2; D is possibly TRBD1 (6 bases). Germline V gene lookup returns CDR1 DFQATT and CDR2 SNEGSKA (reference sequence). This CDR3 has 12 residues. Trimming removed 7 bases at V and 2 bases at J, with 11 bases between. The CDR3 is CSVPGVNYGYTF. CDR3 nucleotides: TGCAGTGTCCCAGGGGTCAACTATGGCTACACCTTC.

This clonotype was picked up a small number of times. The rearrangement joins TRBV2 to TRBJ1-5; no clear D gene. CDR1 and CDR2 from the germline V gene are SNHLY and FYNNEI. The CDR3 extends over 14 amino acids. The V end lost 7 bases, the J end lost 5 bases, and 15 bases lay between the germline ends. CDR3: CASNTGRGDQPQHF. CDR3 nucleotides: TGTGCCAGCAACACGGGCCGCGGAGATCAGCCCCAGCATTTT. Variable domain in full (rest from reference TRBV2 and TRBJ1-5): EPEVTQTPSHQVTQMGQEVILRCVPISNHLYFYWYRQILGQKVEFLVSFYNNEISEKSEIFDDQFSVERPDGSNFTLKIRSTKLEDSAMYFCASNTGRGDQPQHFGDGTRLSIL.

The rearrangement links TRBV6-2 or TRBV6-3 to TRBJ2-1; 12 positions match TRBD2. V lost 6 bases, J lost 8 bases, and 11 bases stayed unmatched. Germline-derived CDR1 and CDR2 are MNHEY and SVGEGT. The CDR3 runs to 16 residues. CDR3 sequence reads: CASSSSGRVKGDEQFF. The CDR3, as DNA: TGTGCCAGCAGCTCTAGCGGGAGGGTCAAGGGGGATGAGCAGTTCTTC.

This clonotype was detected ten times or more. The chain has TRBV11-2 and TRBJ2-1; no definite D call. The CDR3 length is 14 residues. V was clipped by 5 bases and J by 5 bases, with 13 bases between them. Germline CDR1 is SGHAT and CDR2 is FQNNGV. In DNA form, the CDR3 reads TGTGCCAGCAGCATACTATTTCGGGACAATGAGCAGTTCTTC. It translates to CASSILFRDNEQFF.

This clonotype was seen at least ten times. This chain connects TRBV2 to TRBJ2-2; TRBD2 aligns across 16 bases. Germline V lookup: CDR1 SNHLY, CDR2 FYNNEI. CDR3 length: 17 amino acids. J was trimmed by 7 bases and V by 6 bases; bases with no gene match: 8. Here the CDR3 reads CASSGGLAGGPVGELFF. CDR3 DNA: TGTGCCAGCAGCGGGGGACTAGCGGGAGGGCCGGTCGGGGAGCTGTTTTTT.

The chain couples TRBV4-1 to TRBJ1-4, with D perhaps matching TRBD1 (5 bases). Germline loops: CDR1 MGHRA, CDR2 YSYEKL. V was trimmed by 4 bases and J by 7 bases, leaving 7 bases between them. This CDR3 region has 12 residues. The CDR3 sequence is CASSRGGEKLFF. In DNA, the CDR3 is TGCGCCAGCAGCCGTGGGGGTGAAAAACTGTTTTTT.

This chain links TRBV7-9 with TRBJ2-1; 7 positions match TRBD2. The junction had 7 bases not matched to a gene; V was cut back by 5 bases and J by 3 bases. Germline V gene lookup returns CDR1 SEHNR and CDR2 FQNEAQ (reference sequence). The CDR3 length is 15 residues. The CDR3 protein is CASSPPGGYYNEQFF. CDR3 bases: TGTGCCAGCAGCCCCCCGGGGGGATACTACAATGAGCAGTTCTTC.

In this sample, this clonotype turned up many times. The chain couples TRBV2 to TRBJ2-7, with 7 bases identical to TRBD1. V gave up 6 bases and J gave up 3 bases; unmatched junction bases: 11. Germline values: CDR1 SNHLY, CDR2 FYNNEI. CDR3 length: 15 amino acids. The CDR3 loop reads CASRKGGGDNYEQYF. The CDR3 DNA sequence: TGTGCCAGCAGAAAAGGGGGCGGCGACAACTACGAGCAGTACTTC.

This clonotype was counted a few times. The rearrangement uses TRBV12-3 or TRBV12-4 and TRBJ2-5; 8 bases line up with TRBD1. V was clipped by 6 bases and J by 4 bases; unmatched bases: 10. The CDR3 has 15 residues. The CDR3 sequence: CASRPTGGRRETQYF. CDR3 DNA: TGTGCCAGCAGGCCCACAGGGGGTCGTAGAGAGACCCAGTACTTC.

This clonotype was counted many times. This chain joins TRBV20-1 and TRBJ2-5; 7 bases are a match to TRBD2. Germline CDR1 is DFQATT and CDR2 is SNEGSKA (reference sequence). The CDR3 contains 13 residues. Trimming took 3 bases from V and 5 from J; bases not matched to a gene: 6. The CDR3: CSARRAGAETQYF. CDR3 sequence (DNA): TGCAGTGCTAGGAGGGCGGGAGCGGAGACCCAGTACTTC.

This chain connects TRBV20-1 to TRBJ2-1; 7 bases map to TRBD1. Germline lookup yields CDR1 DFQATT and CDR2 SNEGSKA (reference sequence). This CDR3 spans 15 amino acids. The V segment lost 5 bases and the J segment 0 bases; nucleotides outside the gene matches: 7. The CDR3 nucleotides are TGCAGTGCTGGGGTGGGACAGAGCTCCTACAATGAGCAGTTCTTC. Protein product: CSAGVGQSSYNEQFF.

The chain carries TRBV20-1 and TRBJ2-7; D remains unclear. The CDR3 spans 15 residues. The germline gives CDR1 DFQATT, CDR2 SNEGSKA (reference sequence). V shed 6 bases and J shed 0 bases, with 18 bases lying between them. CDR3 coding DNA: TGCAGTGCCCGACGAATCACCACGAGCTCCTACGAGCAGTACTTC. Protein product: CSARRITTSSYEQYF.

The sample holds many counts of this clonotype. V and J are TRBV24-1 and TRBJ2-1; either TRBD1 or TRBD2 may fit D (5 bases each). This CDR3 spans 15 amino acids. V lost 7 bases and J lost 2, with 14 bases in between. CDR1 and CDR2 (germline): KGHDR, SFDVKD. The CDR3 DNA follows: TGTGCCACCAGCCCGGGTGGGGGTCCCTACAATGAGCAGTTCTTC. Amino acids: CATSPGGGPYNEQFF.

This clonotype was detected a few times. CDR3 region: CASSRDRNYGYTF. The DNA for the CDR3 is TGTGCCAGCAGCCGGGACAGGAACTATGGCTACACCTTC. V usage is TRBV7-2 and J usage is TRBJ1-2; 8 positions match TRBD1. The CDR3 consists of 13 residues. The V gene end was trimmed by 5 bases and the J gene end by 2 bases; junction bases not matched to a gene: 1. CDR1 is SGHTA and CDR2 is FQGNSA in the germline V gene. Using reference TRBV7-2 and TRBJ1-2 for the parts outside the CDR3, the full variable domain is GAGVSQSPSNKVTEKGKDVELRCDPISGHTALYWYRQSLGQGLEFLIYFQGNSAPDKSGLPSDRFSAERTGGSVSTLTIQRTQQEDSAVYLCASSRDRNYGYTFGSGTRLTVV.

The chain carries TRBV7-2 and TRBJ2-5, with 7 bases matching TRBD2. Germline loops: CDR1 SGHTA, CDR2 FQGNSA. The CDR3 loop spans 14 amino acids. The ends lost 5 bases at V and 4 bases at J; junction bases unmatched: 7. Written as DNA, the CDR3 is TGTGCCAGCAGCCACAGCGGGGCGGCAGAGACCCAGTACTTC. Translation gives CASSHSGAAETQYF. The whole variable domain, remainder taken from reference TRBV7-2 and TRBJ2-5, is GAGVSQSPSNKVTEKGKDVELRCDPISGHTALYWYRQSLGQGLEFLIYFQGNSAPDKSGLPSDRFSAERTGGSVSTLTIQRTQQEDSAVYLCASSHSGAAETQYFGPGTRLLVL.

This chain uses TRBV2 with TRBJ1-2; D is undetermined. The CDR3 runs to 11 residues. CDR1 is SNHLY, CDR2 FYNNEI, per germline. With 8 bases removed from V and 3 bases from J, the gap between germline ends came to 7 bases. The CDR3, as DNA: TGTGCCAGCGAACAGCACTATGGCTACACCTTC. As protein: CASEQHYGYTF.

This chain joins TRBV7-2 and TRBJ1-2, with D possibly being TRBD1 (5 bases). There are 14 residues in the CDR3. Germline V gene data show CDR1 as SGHTA and CDR2 as FQGNSA. Deletions cut 4 bases from V and 5 bases from J, with 14 bases between. CDR3 sequence: CASSSPGTPYGYTF. The CDR3 DNA reads as TGTGCCAGCAGCTCTCCCGGGACTCCGTATGGCTACACCTTC.

This clonotype was seen ten or more times. This chain's CDR3 is CASSQDGLAGAGDTGELFF. CDR3 bases: TGTGCCAGCAGCCAAGATGGGCTAGCGGGAGCGGGTGACACCGGGGAGCTGTTTTTT. V usage is TRBV4-2 and J usage is TRBJ2-2; TRBD2 matches at 10 bases. Looked up from germline, CDR1 is LGHNA and CDR2 is YNFKEQ. V shed 0 bases and J 3 bases; nucleotides not matched to a gene: 10. This CDR3 comprises 19 residues.

This clonotype was recorded a few times. V and J are TRBV6-1 and TRBJ2-3, with D perhaps matching TRBD2 (5 bases). V shed 1 base and J shed 6 bases, with 11 bases lying between them. Germline V gene sequence: CDR1 MNHNS, CDR2 SASEGT. The CDR3 length is 14 residues. The CDR3 reads CASSEGGSDDTQYF. In nucleotides, the CDR3 is TGTGCCAGCAGTGAAGGAGGTAGCGACGATACGCAGTATTTT.

This clonotype was counted at least ten times. V gene TRBV10-2 combines with J gene TRBJ2-6; the D gene is possibly TRBD1 (6 bases). Trimming removed 9 bases from V and 2 bases from J, with 14 bases in between. The germline gives CDR1 WSHSY, CDR2 SAAADI. The CDR3 covers 15 residues. CDR3 protein: CASSTGLPGANVLTF. CDR3 in DNA: TGCGCCAGTTCTACAGGGCTCCCTGGGGCCAACGTCCTGACTTTC.